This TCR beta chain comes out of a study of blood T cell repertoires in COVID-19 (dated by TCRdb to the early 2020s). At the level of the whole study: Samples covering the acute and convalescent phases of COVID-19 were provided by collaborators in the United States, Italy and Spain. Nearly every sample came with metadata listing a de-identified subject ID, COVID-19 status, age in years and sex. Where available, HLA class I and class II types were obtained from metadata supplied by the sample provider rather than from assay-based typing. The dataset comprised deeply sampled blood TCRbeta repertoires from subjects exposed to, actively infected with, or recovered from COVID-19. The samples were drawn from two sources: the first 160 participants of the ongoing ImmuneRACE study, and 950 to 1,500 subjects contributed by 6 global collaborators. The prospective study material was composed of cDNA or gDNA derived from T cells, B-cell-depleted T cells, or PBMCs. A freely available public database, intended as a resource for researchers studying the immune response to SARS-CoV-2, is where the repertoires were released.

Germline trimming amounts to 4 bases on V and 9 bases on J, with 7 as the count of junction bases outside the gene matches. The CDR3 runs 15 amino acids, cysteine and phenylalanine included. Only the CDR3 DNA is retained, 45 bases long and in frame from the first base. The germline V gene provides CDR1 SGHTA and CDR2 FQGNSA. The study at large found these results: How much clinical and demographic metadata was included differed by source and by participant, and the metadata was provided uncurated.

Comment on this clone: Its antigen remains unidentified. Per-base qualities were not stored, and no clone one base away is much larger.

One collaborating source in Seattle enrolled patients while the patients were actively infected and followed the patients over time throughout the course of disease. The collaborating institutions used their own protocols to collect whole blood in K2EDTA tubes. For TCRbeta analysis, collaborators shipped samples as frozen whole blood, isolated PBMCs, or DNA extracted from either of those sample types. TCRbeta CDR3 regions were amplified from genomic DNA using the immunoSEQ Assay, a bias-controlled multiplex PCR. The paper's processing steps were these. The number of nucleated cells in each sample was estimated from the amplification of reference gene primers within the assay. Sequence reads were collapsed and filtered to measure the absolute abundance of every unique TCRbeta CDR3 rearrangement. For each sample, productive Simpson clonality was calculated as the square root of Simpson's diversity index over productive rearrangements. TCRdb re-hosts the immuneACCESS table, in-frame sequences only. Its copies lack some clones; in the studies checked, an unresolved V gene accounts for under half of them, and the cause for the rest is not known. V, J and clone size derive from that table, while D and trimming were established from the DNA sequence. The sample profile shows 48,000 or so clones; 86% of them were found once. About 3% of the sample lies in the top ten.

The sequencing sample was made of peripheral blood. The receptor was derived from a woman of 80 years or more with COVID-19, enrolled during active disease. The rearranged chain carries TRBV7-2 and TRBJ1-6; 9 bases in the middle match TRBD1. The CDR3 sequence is CASSSWGQGGSPLHF. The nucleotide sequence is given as TGTGCCAGCAGCTCATGGGGACAGGGCGGTTCACCCCTCCACTTT.